These 26 T cell receptor beta chains originate from one sample sequenced in a study of blood T cell repertoires in COVID-19. The repertoire was sequenced with immunoSEQ multiplex PCR; TCRdb's copy has only in-frame clones and lacks some. Here the sample spans about 82,000 clones, 85% to 90% being singletons. Sample: PBMCs or T cells enriched from blood (not recorded which). These receptors came from a woman in her forties or fifties with acute COVID-19.

V and J are TRBV9 and TRBJ2-1, with 7 bases matching TRBD2. Germline V gene lookup returns CDR1 SGDLS and CDR2 YYNGEE. The CDR3 extends over 16 amino acids. J lost 3 bases, V lost 3 bases, and 9 bases had no gene match. The CDR3 reads CASSGLTSVDYNEQFF. As DNA, the CDR3 is TGTGCCAGCAGCGGCTTAACTAGCGTCGACTACAATGAGCAGTTCTTC.

The rearrangement uses TRBV24-1 and TRBJ2-1, with D tentatively TRBD2 (5 bases). There are 16 residues in the CDR3. The germline gives CDR1 KGHDR, CDR2 SFDVKD. Trimming removed 5 bases from V and 1 base from J, with 14 bases in between. The CDR3 loop reads CATSVLRAGSYNEQFF. The CDR3 bases are TGTGCCACCAGTGTCCTCCGGGCGGGTTCCTACAATGAGCAGTTCTTC.

The chain couples TRBV11-3 to TRBJ2-1; the match to TRBD2 covers 8 bases. The CDR3 is 18 amino acids. Germline assignment: CDR1 SGHNT and CDR2 YENEEA. The junction had 11 bases not matched to a gene; V was cut back by 0 bases and J by 4 bases. In nucleotides, the CDR3 is TGTGCCAGCAGCTTAGAATCGGTGAGGAGCGGGAGTTACAATGAGCAGTTCTTC. Translating gives CASSLESVRSGSYNEQFF.

This chain links TRBV18 with TRBJ1-2; TRBD1 agrees at 8 bases. Germline loops: CDR1 KGHSH, CDR2 LQKENI. The CDR3 is 15 amino acids. After removal of 6 bases from V and 0 bases from J, the junction contained 6 bases not matched to a gene. In DNA form, the CDR3 reads TGTGCCAGCTCGCCCGACAGGGGAGCTAACTATGGCTACACCTTC. Translation gives CASSPDRGANYGYTF.

The rearrangement joins TRBV9 to TRBJ1-2; no clear D. The V end lost 4 bases, the J end lost 8 bases, and 18 bases lay between the germline ends. There are 14 residues in the CDR3. CDR1 and CDR2 from the germline V gene are SGDLS and YYNGEE. CDR3 in DNA: TGTGCCAGCAGCTCTAGCACGGCGAATCGAGGCTACACCTTC. Protein product: CASSSSTANRGYTF.

The chain employs TRBV6-6 and TRBJ2-1; 9 bases align to TRBD2. V lost 5 bases and J lost 10; bases outside the gene matches: 3. The germline V gene has CDR1 MNHNY and CDR2 SVGAGI (reference sequence). The CDR3 runs 12 residues. DNA for the CDR3: TGTGCCAGCAGTCCTACTAGCGGGGAGCAGTTCTTC. Residues: CASSPTSGEQFF.

As DNA, the CDR3 is TGTGCTAGTGGTTTGTCACGGGGGGGGCTTATCACAGAGCGCTATGGCTACACCTTC. Translation: CASGLSRGGLITERYGYTF. The chain carries TRBV12-5 and TRBJ1-2; the D gene is possibly TRBD1 (6 bases). With 2 bases removed from V and 4 bases from J, the gap between germline ends came to 26 bases. This CDR3 comprises 19 residues. Germline loops: CDR1 LGHNT, CDR2 FRNRAP.

The rearrangement joins TRBV7-9 to TRBJ2-1; D possibly corresponds to TRBD1 (6 bases). The germline V and J ends were trimmed by 1 base and 9 bases, with 10 bases remaining between them. Germline V gene lookup returns CDR1 SEHNR and CDR2 FQNEAQ (reference sequence). The CDR3 is 13 residues long. In nucleotides, the CDR3 is TGTGCCAGCAGCTTAGACAGGGTCAGTGAGCAGTTCTTC. Its translation: CASSLDRVSEQFF.

V is TRBV7-6 and J is TRBJ2-7; TRBD2 agrees at 9 bases. The CDR3 is 13 residues long. V lost 5 bases, J lost 7 bases, and 6 bases stayed unmatched. Germline V gives CDR1 SGHVS, CDR2 FNYEAQ. The CDR3 DNA sequence: TGTGCCAGCAGCCCTGGGACTAGCCTAGAGCAGTACTTC. As protein: CASSPGTSLEQYF.

The chain carries TRBV7-2 and TRBJ2-5, with D possibly being TRBD2 (5 bases). CDR3 length: 13 amino acids. In germline, CDR1 is SGHTA, CDR2 FQGNSA. Trimming shortened V by 1 base and J by 5 bases, and 8 bases separated the two germline ends. CDR3: CASSLESGETQYF. Here the CDR3 DNA reads TGTGCCAGCAGCTTAGAAAGCGGTGAGACCCAGTACTTC. The full variable domain, rest sourced from reference TRBV7-2 and TRBJ2-5, is GAGVSQSPSNKVTEKGKDVELRCDPISGHTALYWYRQSLGQGLEFLIYFQGNSAPDKSGLPSDRFSAERTGGSVSTLTIQRTQQEDSAVYLCASSLESGETQYFGPGTRLLVL.

The CDR3 spells CASSYRTSGSNEQFF. CDR3 in DNA: TGTGCCAGCAGTTATAGGACTAGCGGGAGCAATGAGCAGTTCTTC. J is TRBJ2-1 and V is TRBV27, with 13 nucleotides matching TRBD2. Germline V gene sequence: CDR1 MNHEY, CDR2 SMNVEV (reference sequence). J gave up 6 bases and V 4 bases, and 3 bases lay outside the gene matches. The CDR3 sequence is 15 residues long.

V is TRBV28 and J is TRBJ2-7; TRBD1 agrees at 8 bases. Germline CDR1 reads MDHEN; CDR2 reads SYDVKM. V lost 4 bases to trimming and J lost 0 bases; unmatched junction nucleotides: 14. This CDR3 has 18 residues. CDR3 DNA: TGTGCCAGCAGTTCCATGGGGACAGGAACTATGAGCTCCTACGAGCAGTACTTC. Its protein product is CASSSMGTGTMSSYEQYF.

This clone was seen just once. V gene TRBV3-1 (or the pseudogene TRBV3-2) combines with J gene TRBJ1-2; no definite D call. The V gene lost 1 base and the J gene lost 3 bases, with 9 bases spanning the gap. The CDR3 contains 14 residues. Germline V gene lookup returns CDR1 LGHDT and CDR2 YNNKEL (reference sequence). The CDR3 loop reads CASSQGPRDYGYTF. DNA of the CDR3: TGTGCCAGCAGCCAAGGTCCCCGGGACTATGGCTACACCTTC.

This chain joins TRBV4-1 and TRBJ2-7; D is unresolved. V lost 0 bases and J 0 bases, leaving 12 bases between the germline ends. Germline V lookup: CDR1 MGHRA, CDR2 YSYEKL. The CDR3 runs to 16 residues. CDR3 DNA sequence: TGCGCCAGCAGCCAAGAGGCCAGTCTCGTCTCCTACGAGCAGTACTTC. It codes for CASSQEASLVSYEQYF.

The chain couples TRBV19 to TRBJ1-1; TRBD1 matches 8 bases. Germline V lookup: CDR1 LNHDA, CDR2 SQIVND (reference sequence). The trim removed 6 bases at V and 8 bases at J, leaving 5 bases unmatched. The CDR3 contains 12 residues. The CDR3 region has the DNA TGTGCCAGTAGCCATAGGGACAGGGAAGCTTTCTTT. Translating gives CASSHRDREAFF. Together with reference TRBV19 and TRBJ1-1, the CDR3 gives the full variable domain: DGGITQSPKYLFRKEGQNVTLSCEQNLNHDAMYWYRQDPGQGLRLIYYSQIVNDFQKGDIAEGYSVSREKKESFPLTVTSAQKNPTAFYLCASSHRDREAFFGQGTRLTVV.

The chain couples TRBV9 to TRBJ1-2; D not resolved. The length of the CDR3 is 14 residues. The V and J ends lost 0 bases and 2 bases respectively, with 8 bases between them. Germline V gene data show CDR1 as SGDLS and CDR2 as YYNGEE. The CDR3 here is CASSVVNSNYGYTF. The CDR3 bases are TGTGCCAGCAGCGTAGTAAATTCCAACTATGGCTACACCTTC.

This rearrangement joins TRBV11-3 to TRBJ2-2; D is possibly TRBD1 (5 bases). Trimming removed 5 bases at V and 8 bases at J, with 21 bases between. The CDR3 runs to 16 residues. Germline loops: CDR1 SGHNT, CDR2 YENEEA. The CDR3 coding sequence is TGTGCCAGCAGCCTACCTCGCCAGGGCAGGTTGGGGGAGCTGTTTTTT. Protein sequence: CASSLPRQGRLGELFF.

V and J are TRBV5-6 and TRBJ1-2, with TRBD1 matching over 10 bases. This CDR3 comprises 15 residues. Trimming at V came to 4 bases and at J to 8 bases, leaving 11 bases not matched to a gene. The germline V gene has CDR1 SGHDT and CDR2 YYEEEE. CDR3 nucleotide sequence: TGTGCCAGCAGCCCCGGGACAGGGGCGCGGCGCGGCTACACCTTC. It yields the protein CASSPGTGARRGYTF.

This clone was counted a single time. The chain carries TRBV5-8 and TRBJ2-1; D might be TRBD2 (8 bases). Germline CDR1 SGHTS, CDR2 YDEGEE. V was cut by 4 bases and J by 0 bases, with 17 bases left in between. The CDR3 extends over 17 amino acids. CDR3 loop: CASSISRGTSSYNEQFF. DNA for the CDR3: TGTGCCAGCAGCATAAGCAGGGGGACTAGCTCCTACAATGAGCAGTTCTTC.

This clone was counted only a few times. The chain recombines TRBV4-2 with TRBJ1-4; maybe TRBD1 (5 bases). The CDR3 is 17 amino acids. Trimming stripped 1 base from V and 8 bases from J, with 20 bases between. The germline gives CDR1 LGHNA, CDR2 YNFKEQ. CDR3 protein: CASSQAVVGGGLEKLFF. The CDR3 DNA sequence: TGTGCCAGCAGCCAAGCAGTCGTCGGGGGAGGGTTGGAAAAACTGTTTTTT.

The V and J genes are TRBV18 and TRBJ2-3, with D hard to call. Germline CDR1 reads KGHSH; CDR2 reads LQKENI. The CDR3 is made up of 15 amino acids. V was clipped by 3 bases and J by 2 bases, with 12 bases between them. The CDR3 protein is CASSPLEELTDTQYF. Written as DNA, the CDR3 is TGTGCCAGCTCACCTCTAGAGGAACTCACAGATACGCAGTATTTT.

This clone has only a few counts. The chain uses TRBV19 and TRBJ1-1, with D possibly being TRBD1 (5 bases). Germline-derived CDR1 and CDR2 are LNHDA and SQIVND (reference sequence). The V end lost 7 bases, the J end lost 0 bases, and 12 bases lay between the germline ends. The CDR3 has 14 residues. In nucleotides, the CDR3 is TGTGCCAGTACCGAGACAGACATGAACACTGAAGCTTTCTTT. Amino acids: CASTETDMNTEAFF.

The rearrangement joins TRBV7-2 to TRBJ2-1, with 9 bases matching TRBD2. In germline, CDR1 is SGHTA, CDR2 FQGNSA. Germline trimming cut 2 bases from V and 1 base from J; bases unmatched to any gene: 3. There are 16 residues in the CDR3. CDR3 protein: CASSLSGRSSYNEQFF. CDR3 DNA: TGTGCCAGCAGCTTAAGCGGGAGGTCGTCCTACAATGAGCAGTTCTTC.

The V and J genes are TRBV18 and TRBJ1-4; TRBD1 aligns across 10 bases. After removal of 5 bases from V and 8 bases from J, the junction contained 5 bases not matched to a gene. From germline, CDR1 is KGHSH and CDR2 LQKENI. The CDR3 spans 14 residues. In DNA form, the CDR3 reads TGTGCCAGCTCAGAGGGACAGGGGAACGAAAAACTGTTTTTT. It codes for CASSEGQGNEKLFF.

The V and J genes are TRBV7-9 and TRBJ2-1, with D perhaps matching TRBD2 (6 bases). Germline V gene sequence: CDR1 SEHNR, CDR2 FQNEAQ (reference sequence). Trimming took off 5 bases at V and 3 bases at J, with 11 bases between the two ends. CDR3 length: 14 residues. The CDR3 coding sequence is TGTGCCAGCAGCGCGATCGGGAGCTACAATGAGCAGTTCTTC. As protein: CASSAIGSYNEQFF.

V gene TRBV13 combines with J gene TRBJ1-4; 9 nucleotides match TRBD1. V trimming: 6 bases; J trimming: 7 bases; junction bases outside the gene matches: 12. The CDR3 extends over 16 amino acids. Germline V lookup: CDR1 PRHDT, CDR2 FYEKMQ (reference sequence). Written as DNA, the CDR3 is TGTGCCAGCAGTCGTTATACACAGGGGGCAAGTGAAAAACTGTTTTTT. Amino acid sequence: CASSRYTQGASEKLFF.